This T cell receptor (beta chain) was captured by sequencing in a study of T cells in Graves' hyperthyroidism and ophthalmopathy. About the research overall: At initial diagnosis, before any treatment had begun, peripheral blood was obtained.

Those patients with uncontrolled infection, other autoimmune disease, pregnancy or lactation were excluded. This clonotype appeared many times. Its antigen is unidentified. This CDR3 comprises 11 residues. The germline V gene encodes CDR1 MDHEN and CDR2 SYDVKM. V was pared by 7 bases and J by 5 bases, with 5 bases between. Overall study results and limits: Ophthalmopathy and stable hyperthyroidism were separated by a 13 V-J model. Blood shared most expanded thyroid clonotypes above 0.001.

The source material, RNA transcripts, was used to amplify TCR beta CDR3 regions. Primed by the HTBI set, a first-round RT-PCR was run on the TCR CDR3. TCRdb reanalysed the multiplex PCR reads using MiXCR and keeps one entry per CDR3 protein. Among roughly 510,000 distinct CDR3 sequences listed, roughly 20% were seen once. J is TRBJ2-2 and V is TRBV28; no definite D call. Specimen: blood. This receptor was taken from a man between 18 and 35 years old with Graves' hyperthyroidism. The CDR3 sequence: CASTKTGELFF. CDR3 coding DNA: TGTGCCAGCACCAAGACCGGGGAGCTGTTTTTT.